These 21 T cell receptor beta chains were sequenced from one sample in a study of T-cell memory formation after mild COVID-19. TCRdb independently ran MiXCR on the 5' RACE reads; one entry per CDR3 protein. The sample consists of nearly 110,000 distinct CDR3 sequences, approximately 15% of them appearing once. The sequenced sample was PBMCs or a T cell subset sorted from them (not recorded which). All receptors derive from a man aged 18 to 30 who had mild COVID-19 (a few samples of this study predate the infection). Cell type and time point are not known.

This chain connects TRBV12-3 or TRBV12-4 to TRBJ2-5; 7 bases are shared with TRBD1. After removal of 6 bases from V and 5 bases from J, the junction contained 6 bases not matched to a gene. The CDR3 is 13 residues long. CDR3 bases: TGTGCCAGCAGCCGAAAGGGGGCGGAGACCCAGTACTTC. Protein sequence: CASSRKGAETQYF.

The table lists this clonotype with a few counts. V is TRBV27 and J is TRBJ1-2; TRBD1 matches at 7 bases. The CDR3 has 15 amino acids. After removal of 5 bases from V and 2 bases from J, the junction contained 8 bases not matched to a gene. The V gene's germline CDR1 is MNHEY and CDR2 SMNVEV (reference sequence). CDR3 in DNA: TGTGCCAGCAGTCTTGGGACAGCACCCAACTATGGCTACACCTTC. It encodes CASSLGTAPNYGYTF.

This clonotype was seen a handful of times. V usage is TRBV4-1 and J usage is TRBJ2-3; 8 nucleotides align to TRBD1. Germline lookup yields CDR1 MGHRA and CDR2 YSYEKL. J was trimmed by 1 base and V by 3 bases; bases with no gene match: 0. The CDR3 consists of 14 residues. In nucleotides, the CDR3 is TGCGCCAGCAGCCAGGACAGGGGCACAGATACGCAGTATTTT. This gives the protein CASSQDRGTDTQYF.

The chain carries TRBV6-6 and TRBJ2-3; 8 bases match TRBD2. There are 16 residues in the CDR3. Trimming took 0 bases from V and 4 from J; bases not matched to a gene: 6. CDR1 and CDR2 (germline): MNHNY, SVGAGI (reference sequence). The CDR3: CASSYSMAGGADTQYF. Written as DNA, the CDR3 is TGTGCCAGCAGTTACTCGATGGCGGGGGGTGCAGATACGCAGTATTTT.

This sequence joins TRBV5-4 and TRBJ1-6, with D perhaps matching TRBD1 (5 bases). The ends were cut back, 4 bases at V and 5 bases at J, with 13 bases in the middle. CDR1 and CDR2 from the germline V gene are SGHNT and YYREEE (reference sequence). The CDR3 spans 15 residues. DNA for the CDR3: TGTGCCAGCAGCCCTGTGGGGCGGAATAATTCACCCCTCCACTTT. This codes for CASSPVGRNNSPLHF.

This clonotype was detected ten times or more. The chain joins TRBV10-3 to TRBJ1-1; D ambiguous. V lost 0 bases and J 4 bases, leaving 9 bases between the germline ends. The CDR3 covers 14 residues. From germline, CDR1 is ENHRY and CDR2 SYGVKD. The CDR3 protein is CAISESGSGTEAFF. CDR3 bases: TGTGCCATCAGTGAGTCGGGGTCGGGCACTGAAGCTTTCTTT.

A few counts support this clonotype. The rearrangement links TRBV27 to TRBJ1-1, with D tentatively TRBD1 (5 bases). There are 14 residues in the CDR3. V lost 5 bases and J lost 2, with 12 bases in between. CDR1 MNHEY and CDR2 SMNVEV come from the germline V gene (reference sequence). The CDR3 is CASSETGGNTEAFF. In DNA, the CDR3 is TGTGCCAGCAGTGAGACCGGGGGAAACACTGAAGCTTTCTTT.

This clonotype was recorded at least ten times. The chain couples TRBV18 to TRBJ1-2; TRBD1 is a possible D gene (6 bases). The V end was cut by 6 bases, the J end by 7 bases, with 21 bases between. This CDR3 has 15 amino acids. The germline V gene has CDR1 KGHSH and CDR2 LQKENI. The CDR3 region has the DNA TGTGCCAGCTCGTACCAAGCTTCCGGGGGCTCTGGCTACACCTTC. Encoded protein: CASSYQASGGSGYTF. Full variable domain (missing parts from reference TRBV18 and TRBJ1-2): NAGVMQNPRHLVRRRGQEARLRCSPMKGHSHVYWYRQLPEEGLKFMVYLQKENIIDESGMPKERFSAEFPKEGPSILRIQQVVRGDSAAYFCASSYQASGGSGYTFGSGTRLTVV.

This sequence joins TRBV6-2 or TRBV6-3 and TRBJ2-2, with a weak D call TRBD2 (7 bases). Trimming stripped 5 bases from V and 3 bases from J, with 13 bases between. Germline CDR1 MNHEY, CDR2 SVGEGT. The CDR3 is 15 residues long. CDR3 sequence: CASSVGGGHTGELFF. The CDR3 DNA is TGTGCCAGCAGTGTGGGGGGGGGCCACACCGGGGAGCTGTTTTTT.

This clonotype was seen only a few times. This chain links TRBV20-1 with TRBJ2-1; a weak D match, TRBD1 (7 bases). Germline CDR1 and CDR2: DFQATT and SNEGSKA (reference sequence). V was trimmed by 0 bases and J by 2 bases, leaving 11 bases between them. There are 15 residues in the CDR3. Here the CDR3 reads CSARDSRGAYNEQFF. CDR3 coding DNA: TGCAGTGCTAGAGATTCCAGGGGGGCCTACAATGAGCAGTTCTTC.

This clonotype has just a few counts. The genes are TRBV29-1 and TRBJ2-1; 9 nucleotides match TRBD2. The CDR3 consists of 15 residues. Germline V gene data show CDR1 as SQVTM and CDR2 as ANQGSEA. J gave up 1 base and V 3 bases, and 4 bases lay outside the gene matches. This chain's CDR3 is CSVDVTSGSYNEQFF. The DNA of the CDR3 is TGCAGCGTTGATGTGACTAGCGGATCCTACAATGAGCAGTTCTTC.

This clonotype was detected only a few times. The chain links TRBV12-3 or TRBV12-4 to TRBJ1-1; D uncertain. V was cut by 1 base and J by 5 bases, with 11 bases left in between. The CDR3 sequence is 14 residues long. CDR3 region: CASSLVRAGTEAFF. The CDR3 bases are TGTGCCAGCAGTTTAGTCCGCGCGGGTACTGAAGCTTTCTTT.

This clonotype came up a few times. The rearrangement uses TRBV4-1 and TRBJ2-1, with 11 bases matching TRBD1. CDR3 length: 15 residues. Germline V CDR1 and CDR2: MGHRA, YSYEKL. V was pared by 5 bases and J by 7 bases, with 7 bases of the junction left unmatched. The CDR3 loop is CASSTRDRGSNEQFF. As DNA, the CDR3 is TGCGCCAGCAGCACCCGGGACAGGGGGTCTAATGAGCAGTTCTTC.

This clonotype was picked up a small number of times. CDR3 in amino acids: CASSRLPGDSETYEQYV. The CDR3, as DNA: TGTGCCAGCAGCAGACTCCCCGGGGACAGCGAGACCTACGAGCAGTACGTC. J is TRBJ2-7 and V is TRBV7-8; TRBD1 matches 7 bases. Germline V CDR1 and CDR2: SGHVS, FQNEAQ. V trimming: 5 bases; J trimming: 2 bases; junction bases outside the gene matches: 15. The CDR3 length is 17 residues.

The V and J genes are TRBV21-1 and TRBJ1-1. TRBV21-1 is a listed pseudogene. There are 12 residues in the CDR3. The CDR3, as DNA: TGTGCCAGCAGCACTAGAAACACTGAAGCTTTCTTT. Translated, it gives CASSTRNTEAFF.

This clonotype was observed a few times. The chain employs TRBV4-1 and TRBJ1-5; D is perhaps TRBD1 (6 bases). CDR3 length equals 16 residues. Per germline, CDR1 MGHRA and CDR2 YSYEKL. The V end was cut by 4 bases, the J end by 0 bases, with 13 bases between. The chain's CDR3 is CASSPKDSYSNQPQHF. As DNA, the CDR3 is TGCGCCAGCAGCCCGAAGGACAGCTATAGCAATCAGCCCCAGCATTTT.

This clonotype has a single count. The rearrangement links TRBV10-3 to TRBJ2-1, with a possible D match to TRBD1 (6 bases). Germline V gives CDR1 ENHRY, CDR2 SYGVKD. Between the trimmed V and J ends, which lost 0 bases and 8 bases, there was a span of 11 bases. The CDR3 sequence is 14 residues long. In DNA form, the CDR3 reads TGTGCCATCAGTGAGTCGACAGGTCTCGATGAGCAGTTCTTC. It is translated as CAISESTGLDEQFF.

The chain employs TRBV12-5 and TRBJ2-5; 11 bases match TRBD1. The germline gives CDR1 LGHNT, CDR2 FRNRAP. After removal of 5 bases from V and 7 bases from J, the junction contained 9 bases not matched to a gene. This CDR3 spans 15 amino acids. The CDR3: CASGVTGQGVGTQYF. CDR3 sequence (DNA): TGTGCTAGTGGTGTCACGGGACAGGGGGTTGGGACCCAGTACTTC.

This clonotype has just a few counts. This chain connects TRBV20-1 to TRBJ1-5; D unclear. Germline assignment: CDR1 DFQATT and CDR2 SNEGSKA (reference sequence). The CDR3 is made up of 16 amino acids. The V gene lost 5 bases and the J gene lost 0 bases, with 17 bases spanning the gap. The CDR3 DNA reads TGCAGTGCTCCACATCCGGGTTTCGGTAGCAATCAGCCCCAGCATTTT. It specifies CSAPHPGFGSNQPQHF.

J is TRBJ2-2 and V is TRBV11-2, with TRBD1 matching over 7 bases. This CDR3 contains 15 residues. CDR1 SGHAT and CDR2 FQNNGV come from the germline V gene. The V gene end was trimmed by 5 bases and the J gene end by 3 bases; junction bases not matched to a gene: 6. This chain's CDR3 is CASSRGQSYTGELFF. The CDR3 DNA is TGTGCCAGCAGCCGGGGACAGAGTTACACCGGGGAGCTGTTTTTT.

In its sample, this clonotype was seen a few times. This chain uses TRBV4-2 with TRBJ2-5; TRBD2 matches 7 bases. The CDR3 runs 16 residues. The V segment lost 0 bases and the J segment 5 bases; nucleotides outside the gene matches: 9. Germline V gene lookup returns CDR1 LGHNA and CDR2 YNFKEQ. The CDR3 is CASSQDYGGSTETQYF. In DNA, the CDR3 is TGTGCCAGCAGCCAAGACTACGGGGGGAGCACGGAGACCCAGTACTTC.